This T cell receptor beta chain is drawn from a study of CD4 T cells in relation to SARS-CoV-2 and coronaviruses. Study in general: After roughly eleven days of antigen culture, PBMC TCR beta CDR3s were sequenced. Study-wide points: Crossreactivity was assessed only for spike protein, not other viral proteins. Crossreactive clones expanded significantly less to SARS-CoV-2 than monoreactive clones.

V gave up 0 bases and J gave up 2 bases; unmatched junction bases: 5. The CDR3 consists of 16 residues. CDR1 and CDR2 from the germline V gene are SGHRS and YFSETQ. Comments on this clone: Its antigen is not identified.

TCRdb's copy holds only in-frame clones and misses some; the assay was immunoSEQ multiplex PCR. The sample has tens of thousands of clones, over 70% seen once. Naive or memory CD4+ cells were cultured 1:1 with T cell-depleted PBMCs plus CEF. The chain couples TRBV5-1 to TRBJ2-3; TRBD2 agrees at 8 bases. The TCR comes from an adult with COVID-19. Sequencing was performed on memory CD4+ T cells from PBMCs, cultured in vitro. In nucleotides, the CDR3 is TGCGCCAGCAGCTTGGTCCCGGGAGGGGTCACAGATACGCAGTATTTT. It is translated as CASSLVPGGVTDTQYF. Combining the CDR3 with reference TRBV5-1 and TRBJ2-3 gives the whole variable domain KAGVTQTPRYLIKTRGQQVTLSCSPISGHRSVSWYQQTPGQGLQFLFEYFSETQRNKGNFPGRFSGRQFSNSRSEMNVSTLELGDSALYLCASSLVPGGVTDTQYFGPGTRLTVL.